This TCR beta chain appears in the sequencing data of a study of OX40 agonist ivuxolimab in advanced cancers. Study at large: Six ivuxolimab dose levels, 0.01 to 10 mg/kg, were given intravenously every 2 weeks.

Germline V gene data show CDR1 as SGHVS and CDR2 as FNYEAQ. This CDR3 spans 16 amino acids. The J segment lost 3 bases and the V segment lost 2 bases, leaving 5 bases of the junction unmatched. Study outcomes and limitations: Both blood CD4+ and CD8+ T cells showed clonal growth by week 6 at 0.1 to 3.0 mg/kg. Some patients who did not respond also had low normalized T-cell clonal expansion.

For this clone: The antigen is undetermined.

Only in-frame clones appear in the TCRdb table, and some are missing; sequencing was by immunoSEQ multiplex PCR. The repertoire holds some 70,000 clones, with about 89% as singletons. The sample here was CD4+ or CD8+ T cells sorted from blood, taken in a trial of the OX40 agonist ivuxolimab. The chain is built from TRBV7-6 and TRBJ2-2; 8 bases agree with TRBD1. The receptor was derived from an adult with an advanced solid tumor such as melanoma, head and neck, liver or kidney cancer. The CDR3 reads CASSLYPGGDTGELFF. CDR3 sequence (DNA): TGTGCCAGCAGCTTATACCCAGGGGGCGACACCGGGGAGCTGTTTTTT.